The 7 T cell receptor beta chains listed next were all sequenced from one sample in a study of cytomegalovirus exposure and HLA in healthy donors. Clones were read by immunoSEQ multiplex PCR, and TCRdb kept only the in-frame ones, dropping some. The sample records about 98,000 clones, about 90% being singletons. The material sequenced was PBMCs. These receptors came from a man younger than 35 in good health and CMV-seropositive.

The V call is TRBV5-4, the J call TRBJ1-1; perhaps TRBD1 as D (6 bases). The CDR3 sequence is 14 residues long. Trimming cost V 1 base and J 5 bases, with 12 bases left between them. Germline CDR1 and CDR2: SGHNT and YYREEE (reference sequence). The CDR3 DNA reads TGTGCCAGCAGCTTGCCAGACACAGGGACTGAAGCTTTCTTT. Its protein product is CASSLPDTGTEAFF.

The V call is TRBV7-9, the J call TRBJ2-1; D call uncertain. This CDR3 is built from 15 residues. Germline values: CDR1 SEHNR, CDR2 FQNEAQ (reference sequence). V was clipped by 4 bases and J by 1 base, with 11 bases between them. The DNA of the CDR3 is TGTGCCAGCAGCTCCGCAGGATCATCCTACAATGAGCAGTTCTTC. Residues: CASSSAGSSYNEQFF.

The chain joins TRBV6-5 to TRBJ2-7; D unresolved. This CDR3 has 14 amino acids. The germline V gene has CDR1 MNHEY and CDR2 SVGAGI. The chain's CDR3 is CVTTSYEDSYEQYF. The CDR3 coding sequence is TGTGTCACAACCTCGTATGAGGACTCCTACGAGCAGTACTTC.

The chain has TRBV5-6 and TRBJ2-1; D is unclear. The CDR3 spans 11 residues. Trimming stripped 6 bases from V and 7 bases from J, with 8 bases between. Germline lookup yields CDR1 SGHDT and CDR2 YYEEEE. CDR3 loop: CASNSGNEQFF. CDR3 in DNA: TGTGCCAGCAACTCGGGTAATGAGCAGTTCTTC.

This chain connects TRBV5-6 to TRBJ2-1, with 8 bases aligning to TRBD1. Trimming at V came to 7 bases and at J to 8 bases, leaving 17 bases not matched to a gene. The CDR3 has 16 amino acids. Germline V gene data show CDR1 as SGHDT and CDR2 as YYEEEE. CDR3 sequence (DNA): TGTGCCAGCTTCCTCGGAAGCGGCAGGGGGCTGGATGAGCAGTTCTTC. This sequence encodes CASFLGSGRGLDEQFF.

The V and J genes are TRBV6-5 and TRBJ1-2; D remains ambiguous. V lost 2 bases to trimming and J lost 4 bases, with 11 bases between them. This CDR3 has 14 residues. Germline CDR1 reads MNHEY; CDR2 reads SVGAGI. The CDR3 region is CASSYGQITYGYTF. CDR3 nucleotides: TGTGCCAGCAGTTACGGGCAGATCACCTATGGCTACACCTTC.

The V call is TRBV20-1, the J call TRBJ2-1; D might be TRBD2 (5 bases). Trimming took off 6 bases at V and 10 bases at J, with 13 bases between the two ends. From germline, CDR1 is DFQATT and CDR2 SNEGSKA (reference sequence). The CDR3 extends over 11 amino acids. As DNA, the CDR3 is TGCAGTGCAACCACTAGGGCCGAGCAGTTCTTC. It codes for CSATTRAEQFF.